This T cell receptor beta chain was identified in a study of identical twins. MiXCR was run by TCRdb on the 5' RACE reads, yielding one entry per CDR3 protein. The table lists roughly 720,000 distinct CDR3 sequences, about 20% of them singletons. Whole-study results and caveats: Out-of-frame alpha sequences shared between twins exhibited an excess of low generation probability.

Trimming removed 2 bases from V and 6 bases from J; junction bases left unmatched: 5. The germline CDR1 and CDR2 sequences are MNHEY and SMNVEV (reference sequence). CDR3 length equals 14 residues. As to this clonotype: Its antigen is as yet unknown.

This sample also belongs to another study, concerning T cells expressing NK-cell markers. That study reports: These clonotypes also led the CD3+CD56-NKG2C+ fraction in a few donors.

This sequence originates from a woman aged 18-29 years in good health. The chain links TRBV27 to TRBJ1-2; 8 bases agree with TRBD1. The sample taken for sequencing was PBMCs. The DNA of the CDR3 is TGTGCCAGCAGTTTAGTACAGGGGGGGAATGGCTACACCTTC. The encoded protein is CASSLVQGGNGYTF.